The 18 T cell receptor beta chains listed next were all sequenced from one sample in a study of blood T cell repertoires in COVID-19. Generated by immunoSEQ multiplex PCR, the TCRdb table keeps only in-frame clones and is missing some. This table has hundreds of thousands of clones, more than 80% appearing once. Material for sequencing was PBMCs or T cells enriched from blood (not recorded which). The receptors shown here come from a man aged 30-40 years who had recovered from COVID-19.

This rearrangement joins TRBV4-2 to TRBJ1-5; D uncertain. CDR3 length: 16 residues. The germline CDR1 and CDR2 sequences are LGHNA and YNFKEQ. Trimming shortened V by 0 bases and J by 5 bases, and 14 bases separated the two germline ends. The CDR3 loop is CASSQEGSGPHQPQHF. CDR3 nucleotide sequence: TGTGCCAGCAGCCAAGAAGGTTCGGGTCCTCATCAGCCCCAGCATTTT.

The V gene is TRBV6-1, the J gene TRBJ1-2; D unclear. Trimming took 0 bases from V and 4 from J, leaving 12 bases between them. CDR3 length: 15 amino acids. Germline V gives CDR1 MNHNS, CDR2 SASEGT. The CDR3 protein is CASSEALLEVYGYTF. DNA of the CDR3: TGTGCCAGCAGTGAAGCCCTTTTGGAGGTCTATGGCTACACCTTC.

J is TRBJ2-5 and V is TRBV7-9; 8 bases line up with TRBD1. Germline trimming cut 5 bases from V and 7 bases from J; bases unmatched to any gene: 6. CDR1 is SEHNR and CDR2 is FQNEAQ in the germline V gene (reference sequence). The CDR3 runs 13 residues. The CDR3 here is CASSEGQGGTQYF. CDR3 nucleotide sequence: TGTGCCAGCAGCGAAGGACAGGGCGGGACCCAGTACTTC.

The chain links TRBV19 to TRBJ2-5; 8 bases are shared with TRBD2. Trimming at V came to 6 bases and at J to 9 bases, leaving 15 bases not matched to a gene. There are 15 residues in the CDR3. The germline CDR1 and CDR2 sequences are LNHDA and SQIVND (reference sequence). The DNA of the CDR3 is TGTGCCAGTAGGTCTTCGGGAGGGCAAACTGGGGCCCAGTACTTC. This gives the protein CASRSSGGQTGAQYF.

The chain carries TRBV28 and TRBJ1-5; 7 bases line up with TRBD1. V dropped 5 bases and J dropped 5; count of bases not matched to a gene: 9. This CDR3 has 15 amino acids. Germline V lookup: CDR1 MDHEN, CDR2 SYDVKM. The CDR3 coding sequence is TGTGCCAGCAGTAAAGCGACAGGGACCTATCAGCCCCAGCATTTT. It is translated as CASSKATGTYQPQHF.

The CDR3 coding sequence is TGCGCCAGCAGCCAAGAGTCGGGTGTAGGGACAGGGTGGCACGAGCAGTACTTC. This translates into CASSQESGVGTGWHEQYF. The rearrangement uses TRBV4-1 and TRBJ2-7; 9 bases match TRBD1. Germline trimming cut 0 bases from V and 5 bases from J; bases unmatched to any gene: 14. This CDR3 comprises 18 residues. CDR1 and CDR2 (germline): MGHRA, YSYEKL.

The chain links TRBV28 to TRBJ1-5; D might be TRBD1 (5 bases). This CDR3 has 13 residues. The germline V gene has CDR1 MDHEN and CDR2 SYDVKM. Trimming cost V 10 bases and J 5 bases, with 15 bases left between them. DNA of the CDR3: TGTGCCACCCGGGCGGGGGGGGATCAGCCCCAGCATTTT. Protein: CATRAGGDQPQHF. The full variable domain, in which reference TRBV28 and TRBJ1-5 provide the parts outside the CDR3, is DVKVTQSSRYLVKRTGEKVFLECVQDMDHENMFWYRQDPGLGLRLIYFSYDVKMKEKGDIPEGYSVSREKKERFSLILESASTNQTSMYLCATRAGGDQPQHFGDGTRLSIL.

The table lists this clone with a count of one. This chain uses TRBV18 with TRBJ2-7, with 10 bases matching TRBD1. The CDR3 extends over 13 amino acids. J lost 7 bases, V lost 6 bases, and 6 bases had no gene match. Looked up from germline, CDR1 is KGHSH and CDR2 is LQKENI. CDR3 sequence (DNA): TGTGCCAGCTCCGGACAGGGGGTATGGGAGCAGTACTTC. Protein product: CASSGQGVWEQYF.

This clone showed up just once. The chain joins TRBV6-5 to TRBJ1-2; 7 positions agree with TRBD1. This CDR3 is built from 15 residues. Germline trimming cut 5 bases from V and 4 bases from J; bases unmatched to any gene: 10. Germline-derived CDR1 and CDR2 are MNHEY and SVGAGI. As DNA, the CDR3 is TGTGCCAGCAGTCACGGGACAGCCTCCGGCTATGGCTACACCTTC. Residues: CASSHGTASGYGYTF.

The chain is built from TRBV10-2 and TRBJ1-5, with 7 bases lining up with TRBD1. The germline V gene encodes CDR1 WSHSY and CDR2 SAAADI. Trimming took 6 bases from V and 5 from J; bases not matched to a gene: 1. The CDR3 length is 12 residues. In DNA, the CDR3 is TGCGCCAGCAGGCAGGGGGATCAGCCCCAGCATTTT. Residues: CASRQGDQPQHF.

The V and J genes are TRBV5-6 and TRBJ1-1, with D maybe TRBD1 (5 bases). The CDR3 runs 14 residues. CDR1 SGHDT and CDR2 YYEEEE come from the germline V gene. The germline V and J ends were trimmed by 1 base and 0 bases, with 7 bases remaining between them. In DNA, the CDR3 is TGTGCCAGCAGCTTGTCAGGGTTGAACACTGAAGCTTTCTTT. Translation gives CASSLSGLNTEAFF.

CDR3 in DNA: TGCGCCAGCAGCCAGTGGGCTGGCCAAGAGACCCAGTACTTC. Its protein is CASSQWAGQETQYF. V usage is TRBV4-1 and J usage is TRBJ2-5; no clear D. The CDR3 consists of 14 residues. From germline, CDR1 is MGHRA and CDR2 YSYEKL. V lost 3 bases to trimming and J lost 1 base, with 9 bases between them.

This rearrangement joins TRBV5-4 to TRBJ1-4; D remains ambiguous. From germline, CDR1 is SGHNT and CDR2 YYREEE (reference sequence). V lost 4 bases and J lost 6, with 10 bases in between. The CDR3 spans 13 residues. The CDR3 is CASSPEEDEKLFF. The CDR3 bases are TGTGCCAGCAGCCCTGAAGAGGATGAAAAACTGTTTTTT. Looking up the rest from reference TRBV5-4 and TRBJ1-4 gives the full variable domain: ETGVTQSPTHLIKTRGQQVTLRCSSQSGHNTVSWYQQALGQGPQFIFQYYREEENGRGNFPPRFSGLQFPNYSSELNVNALELDDSALYLCASSPEEDEKLFFGSGTQLSVL.

This rearrangement joins TRBV21-1 to TRBJ2-1; TRBD2 is taken as the D call from the table, unchecked against the DNA. TRBV21-1 is classified as a pseudogene. The CDR3 is made up of 15 amino acids. The CDR3 region is CASSQARREPSEQFF. The CDR3 region has the DNA TGTGCCAGCAGTCAGGCAAGGCGGGAGCCGTCTGAGCAGTTCTTC.

The chain carries TRBV4-1 and TRBJ1-5; TRBD1 might be the D (5 bases). There are 16 residues in the CDR3. The V and J ends lost 0 bases and 4 bases respectively, with 13 bases between them. From germline, CDR1 is MGHRA and CDR2 YSYEKL. The CDR3 DNA sequence: TGCGCCAGCAGCCAAGATCGGGCAGGGTTAAATCAGCCCCAGCATTTT. Translating gives CASSQDRAGLNQPQHF.

The chain recombines TRBV7-3 with TRBJ1-1; 7 bases fit TRBD1. With V trimmed by 4 bases and J by 7 bases, 9 bases remained unmatched. CDR1 is SGHTA, CDR2 FQGTGA, per germline. The CDR3 runs to 14 residues. The CDR3 spells CASSSSRDSNEAFF. CDR3 nucleotide sequence: TGTGCCAGCAGCTCGTCCCGGGACAGCAATGAAGCTTTCTTT.

The rearrangement joins TRBV10-2 to TRBJ2-1, with D hard to call. Germline-derived CDR1 and CDR2 are WSHSY and SAAADI. Trimming cost V 4 bases and J 6 bases, with 4 bases left between them. The CDR3 consists of 11 residues. CDR3 nucleotides: TGCGCCAGCAGTGGTAGCAATGAGCAGTTCTTC. It codes for CASSGSNEQFF.

The DNA for the CDR3 is TGTGCCAGCAGTGACGGTCGGTATCCCTTTGAAGCTTTCTTT. This gives the protein CASSDGRYPFEAFF. The rearrangement links TRBV25-1 to TRBJ1-1; D unresolved. Between the trimmed V and J ends, which lost 3 bases and 7 bases, there was a span of 15 bases. This CDR3 contains 14 residues. Per germline, CDR1 MGHDK and CDR2 SYGVNS.